Given below is one TCR beta chain in context. Its antigen is still unknown. Germline V gives CDR1 MNHEY, CDR2 SMNVEV (reference sequence). Trimming took off 1 base at V and 4 bases at J, with 12 bases between the two ends. There are 15 residues in the CDR3. The record originates from a study of CD8+ T cells in alopecia areata. Notes on the study in general: There were many expanded lesional clones persisting in scalp and blood during tofacitinib. Treatment with tofacitinib significantly lowered scalp clonality and reduced expanded CD8+ clones among the top 100. An increase in clonality over normal scalp was evident in lesional scalp, especially alopecia totalis/universalis.

Reverse transcription of extracted RNA yielded cDNA, which provided the sequencing template. Using immunoSEQ multiplex PCR, the repertoire was profiled, and TCRdb retains in-frame clones only, with some absent. The profile shows under 350,000 clones, 58% of them singletons. Treatment denoted: oral pan-JAK inhibitor, 5-10 mg twice daily. Collected material from alopecia areata patients comprised lesional scalp punch biopsies and peripheral blood. Source: CD4+ T cells sorted from blood, taken at week 24, from a patient treated with tofacitinib. The chain joins TRBV27 to TRBJ2-3; D perhaps matches TRBD2 (5 bases). This clonotype originated in a human donor with alopecia areata. In DNA, the CDR3 is TGTGCCAGCAGTTTATGGTCCGGGGATCCAGATACGCAGTATTTT. Residues: CASSLWSGDPDTQYF.